Listed here are 8 T cell receptor beta chains from one sample, sequenced in a study of T cells in Graves' hyperthyroidism and ophthalmopathy. There were TCR beta CDR3 regions amplified from RNA transcripts. An initial round of RT-PCR targeting the TCR CDR3 relied on the HTBI primer set. TCRdb analysed the multiplex PCR reads with MiXCR anew, one entry per CDR3 protein. The sample gives approximately 620,000 distinct CDR3 sequences, 15% to 20% of which show up once; approximately 3.5% is in the top ten. Sequencing was performed on blood. These receptors were taken from a woman aged 40 to 49 with Graves' ophthalmopathy.

This chain joins TRBV5-5 and TRBJ2-7; TRBD2 aligns across 7 bases. Trimming took 0 bases from V and 3 from J; bases not matched to a gene: 6. Looked up from germline, CDR1 is SGHKS and CDR2 is YYEKEE (reference sequence). CDR3 length equals 15 residues. The CDR3 DNA reads as TGTGCCAGCAGCTTGGGACTAGCTGAAAACTACGAGCAGTACTTC. This translates into CASSLGLAENYEQYF.

Many counts were recorded for this clonotype. This sequence joins TRBV2 and TRBJ2-7, with a weak D call TRBD1 (5 bases). This CDR3 has 15 amino acids. Germline lookup yields CDR1 SNHLY and CDR2 FYNNEI. The V end lost 2 bases, the J end lost 2 bases, and 13 bases lay between the germline ends. CDR3 in DNA: TGTGCCAGCAGTGAAACAGGCCTGAATACCTACGAGCAGTACTTC. Protein: CASSETGLNTYEQYF.

CDR3 coding DNA: TGTGCCAGCAGCTTAGATCCAGGCTTTCGGCAGTTCTTC. Amino acids: CASSLDPGFRQFF. The chain couples TRBV11-3 to TRBJ2-1; D is unclear. The CDR3 covers 13 residues. Germline CDR1 and CDR2: SGHNT and YENEEA. Trimming shortened V by 0 bases and J by 12 bases, and 12 bases separated the two germline ends.

The chain combines TRBV28 with TRBJ1-5; no clear D. This CDR3 region has 12 residues. Trimming took 3 bases from V and 6 from J, leaving 6 bases between them. Germline CDR1 MDHEN, CDR2 SYDVKM. The chain's CDR3 is CASSFEAQPQHF. The CDR3 nucleotides are TGTGCCAGCAGTTTCGAGGCTCAGCCCCAGCATTTT.

This clonotype was detected only a few times. The chain recombines TRBV11-2 with TRBJ2-3; TRBD2 matches 7 bases. Germline CDR1 SGHAT, CDR2 FQNNGV. The junction had 6 bases not matched to a gene; V was cut back by 7 bases and J by 2 bases. This CDR3 region has 14 residues. CDR3 in amino acids: CASNPGGYTDTQYF. CDR3 sequence (DNA): TGTGCCAGCAACCCGGGGGGATACACAGATACGCAGTATTTT.

This clonotype was seen at least ten times. The rearrangement joins TRBV7-9 to TRBJ2-7; 8 bases line up with TRBD2. The CDR3 loop spans 15 amino acids. The J segment lost 4 bases and the V segment lost 4 bases, leaving 9 bases of the junction unmatched. Germline assignment: CDR1 SEHNR and CDR2 FQNEAQ (reference sequence). The CDR3 nucleotides read TGTGCCAGCAGCTCGGGGAGCGGGGGCTCGTACGAGCAGTACTTC. Residues: CASSSGSGGSYEQYF. Looking up the rest from reference TRBV7-9 and TRBJ2-7 gives the full variable domain: DTGVSQNPRHKITKRGQNVTFRCDPISEHNRLYWYRQTLGQGPEFLTYFQNEAQLEKSRLLSDRFSAERPKGSFSTLEIQRTEQGDSAMYLCASSSGSGGSYEQYFGPGTRLTVT.

Ten or more counts support this clonotype. V and J are TRBV24-1 and TRBJ2-5; 9 bases align to TRBD2. This CDR3 comprises 16 residues. V shed 3 bases and J 2 bases; nucleotides not matched to a gene: 6. CDR1 KGHDR and CDR2 SFDVKD come from the germline V gene. The CDR3 DNA sequence: TGTGCCACCAGTGATGGGGGACTAGCTGCGCAAGAGACCCAGTACTTC. This translates into CATSDGGLAAQETQYF.

This clonotype was counted ten times or more. For the CDR3, the DNA is TGTGCCAGCGCCCGGCAGGGTATGGAGCCCCAGCATTTT. Protein product: CASARQGMEPQHF. V gene TRBV2 combines with J gene TRBJ1-5; D possibly corresponds to TRBD1 (5 bases). The germline gives CDR1 SNHLY, CDR2 FYNNEI. Deletions cut 8 bases from V and 8 bases from J, with 16 bases between. This CDR3 contains 13 residues.